A selection of T cell receptor beta chains follows, all from one sample in a study of blood T cell repertoires in COVID-19. TCRdb keeps only in-frame clones here, not all; method: immunoSEQ multiplex PCR. This sample has roughly 250,000 clones, with about 85% found just once. Material: peripheral blood. The origin of the receptors is a human donor with COVID-19, enrolled during active disease. The donor label of this sample is uncertain. CDR3s include the opening cysteine and the closing phenylalanine or tryptophan. Fields, in order: V gene, D gene, clone size, J gene, CDR3 DNA, CDR3 protein. D genes are given only for firm matches. The size of a clone is reported for some rows only, either as once, few or many, or as a class for expanded clones.

TRBV7-2,.,.,TRBJ2-4,TGTGCCAGCAGCTTACGCACAGGAAAAAACATTCAGTACTTC,CASSLRTGKNIQYF
TRBV7-2,.,.,TRBJ1-5,TGTGCCAGCAGGAGGGTGGGGGCGGATCAGCCCCAGCATTTT,CASRRVGADQPQHF
TRBV15,.,.,TRBJ2-5,TGTGCCACCAGCAGAGGGAGGACCCAAGAGACCCAGTACTTC,CATSRGRTQETQYF
TRBV7-9,TRBD2,.,TRBJ2-4,TGTGCCAGCAGCTTAGGCCTAGCGGGAGGGAACATTCAGTACTTC,CASSLGLAGGNIQYF
TRBV28,TRBD1,.,TRBJ2-7,TGTGCCAGCAGCACCGGGACAGGGGGCGTCCCGATCTACGAGCAGTACTTC,CASSTGTGGVPIYEQYF
TRBV5-1,.,.,TRBJ1-3,TGCGCCAGCAGCATCGGGACAAACTCTGGAAACACCATATATTTT,CASSIGTNSGNTIYF
TRBV19,TRBD1,once,TRBJ1-5,TGTGCCAGTAGACCGGGACAGGCCCCCCAGCCCCAGCATTTT,CASRPGQAPQPQHF
TRBV6-2/TRBV6-3,TRBD1,.,TRBJ2-1,TGTGCCAGCAGTTATAGGGGGCTAGATCCGAATGAGCAGTTCTTC,CASSYRGLDPNEQFF
TRBV18,.,.,TRBJ2-1,TGTGCCAGCTCACCGGGGGCGGATCGGGATGAGCAGTTCTTC,CASSPGADRDEQFF
TRBV2,TRBD1,.,TRBJ1-2,TGTGCCAGCAGTGGACGGGACAGGGCGAGAGGCTACACCTTC,CASSGRDRARGYTF
TRBV30,.,.,TRBJ1-3,TGTGCCTGGAACGAGGCCGGGACTTCAGGAAACACCATATATTTT,CAWNEAGTSGNTIYF